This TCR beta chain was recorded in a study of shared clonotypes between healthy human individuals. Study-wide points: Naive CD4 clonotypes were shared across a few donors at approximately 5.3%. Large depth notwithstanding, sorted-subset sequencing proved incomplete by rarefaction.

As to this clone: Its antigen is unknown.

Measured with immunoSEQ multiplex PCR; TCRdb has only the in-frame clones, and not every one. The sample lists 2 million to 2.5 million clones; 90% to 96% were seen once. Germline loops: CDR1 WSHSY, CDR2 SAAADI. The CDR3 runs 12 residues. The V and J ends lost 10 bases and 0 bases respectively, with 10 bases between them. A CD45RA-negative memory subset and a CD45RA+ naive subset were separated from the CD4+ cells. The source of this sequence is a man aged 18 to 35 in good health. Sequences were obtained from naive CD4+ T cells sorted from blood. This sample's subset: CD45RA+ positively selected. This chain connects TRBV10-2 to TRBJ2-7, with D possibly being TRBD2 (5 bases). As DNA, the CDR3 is TGCGCCACCCGCGGGCACTCCTACGAGCAGTACTTC. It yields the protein CATRGHSYEQYF.